The present T cell receptor beta chain was sequenced within a study of early T cells in non-severe SARS-CoV-2 infection. Study context: RNA in bulk from unsorted whole blood was sequenced, and chains were unpaired. Study observations and caveats: There was a bias toward anti-spike CD8 responses in VDJdb matching, which missed private and CD4 specificities.

Tagging with unique molecular identifiers was applied to individual cDNA molecules. TCRdb processed the 5' RACE reads anew with MiXCR; each CDR3 protein has one entry. The sample contains over 45,000 distinct CDR3 sequences, under 7.5% of which appear only once. About this clonotype itself: Antigen unknown.

This TCR was sampled from an adult who was a healthcare worker with PCR-confirmed SARS-CoV-2 infection or an uninfected control (not recorded which). Sequenced here: whole blood, sampled at baseline.

CDR3: CASSKGTFNGYTF. The CDR3 nucleotides are TGTGCCAGCAGCAAAGGGACTTTTAATGGCTACACCTTC. This rearrangement joins TRBV21-1 to TRBJ1-2. TRBV21-1 is a recognized pseudogene. The CDR3 is 13 amino acids.